This T cell receptor (beta chain) was recorded in a study of siplizumab effects on memory and regulatory T cells. Overall study findings and caveats: On average, about 72% of mappable alloreactive CD4+ clones were Treg-derived under siplizumab, against 26.9% in controls.

Looked up from germline, CDR1 is MDHEN and CDR2 is SYDVKM. J gave up 0 bases and V 6 bases, and 1 base lay outside the gene matches. This CDR3 region has 15 residues. A word on this clone: Its antigen is not known.

Assay used: immunoSEQ multiplex PCR; TCRdb lists only in-frame clones, some missing. There are some 120,000 clones in the sample; 80% to 95% occur only once, and over 0.15% lies in the top ten. The material sequenced was non-Treg CD4+ T cells sorted from blood. The clonotype was recovered from a human donor in good health. The chain is built from TRBV28 and TRBJ2-2; TRBD2 agrees at 10 bases. The CDR3 sequence is CASRLAGANTGELFF. The CDR3, as DNA: TGTGCCAGCAGGCTAGCGGGGGCGAACACCGGGGAGCTGTTTTTT. Combining the CDR3 with reference TRBV28 and TRBJ2-2 gives the whole variable domain DVKVTQSSRYLVKRTGEKVFLECVQDMDHENMFWYRQDPGLGLRLIYFSYDVKMKEKGDIPEGYSVSREKKERFSLILESASTNQTSMYLCASRLAGANTGELFFGEGSRLTVL.